This entry lists 24 T cell receptor beta chains sequenced from one sample in a study of CDR3 diversity in severe acne. MiXCR, applied by TCRdb to the PCR reads, yields one record per CDR3 protein. The sample lists about 85,000 distinct CDR3 sequences, 48% occurring once. Sequencing input: blood. These receptor sequences come from a male donor in good health, serving as a control.

The V call is TRBV20-1, the J call TRBJ1-1, with D possibly being TRBD1 (6 bases). CDR1 is DFQATT, CDR2 SNEGSKA, per germline (reference sequence). This CDR3 contains 14 residues. V was shortened by 1 base and J by 4 bases, with 13 bases between the two germline ends. CDR3 bases: TGCAGTGCTAGAGTTGCGGGGGCATTCACTGAAGCTTTCTTT. Its protein product is CSARVAGAFTEAFF.

The V and J genes are TRBV4-1 and TRBJ2-5, with 8 bases identical to TRBD1. From germline, CDR1 is MGHRA and CDR2 YSYEKL. After removal of 4 bases from V and 4 bases from J, the junction contained 2 bases not matched to a gene. The CDR3 spans 13 residues. In DNA, the CDR3 is TGCGCCAGCAGCCCAGGGGGCGGAGAGACCCAGTACTTC. Its protein is CASSPGGGETQYF.

As regards this clonotype: This sequence may be a read error, since a much larger clone differs from it by one base. The gene calls are TRBV28 and TRBJ2-7; maybe TRBD1 (6 bases). The CDR3 length is 13 residues. Trimming took 9 bases from V and 9 from J, leaving 21 bases between them. CDR1 MDHEN and CDR2 SYDVKM come from the germline V gene. CDR3 coding DNA: TGTGCCAGGTTTAGGTGGGGCAGGGGTGGGCAGTACTTC. It codes for CARFRWGRGGQYF.

This clonotype turned up a few times. The chain uses TRBV11-3 and TRBJ1-1; D not resolved. V was shortened by 2 bases and J by 2 bases, with 9 bases between the two germline ends. The CDR3 covers 14 residues. The germline V gene encodes CDR1 SGHNT and CDR2 YENEEA. The CDR3 DNA reads TGTGCCAGCAGCTTAAATGCAGGTAACACTGAAGCTTTCTTT. Translating it yields CASSLNAGNTEAFF.

V gene TRBV2 combines with J gene TRBJ2-7, with TRBD2 matching 10 bases. V trimming: 6 bases; J trimming: 1 base; junction bases outside the gene matches: 9. The V gene's germline CDR1 is SNHLY and CDR2 FYNNEI. There are 16 residues in the CDR3. The chain's CDR3 is CASRETSGRRSYEQYF. CDR3 coding DNA: TGTGCCAGCAGGGAGACTAGCGGGCGACGGTCCTACGAGCAGTACTTC.

The rearrangement joins TRBV7-2 to TRBJ2-1; 7 nucleotides line up with TRBD2. The CDR3 is 15 residues long. The V segment lost 3 bases and the J segment 10 bases; nucleotides outside the gene matches: 12. Germline loops: CDR1 SGHTA, CDR2 FQGNSA. CDR3: CASSFGGILSAEQFF. CDR3 coding DNA: TGTGCCAGCAGCTTCGGGGGGATCCTATCTGCGGAGCAGTTCTTC.

This clonotype was seen ten or more times. The chain uses TRBV19 and TRBJ2-6; 9 bases line up with TRBD1. Germline V gene lookup returns CDR1 LNHDA and CDR2 SQIVND (reference sequence). This CDR3 has 19 residues. J gave up 3 bases and V 4 bases, and 13 bases lay outside the gene matches. The CDR3 sequence: CASSNPPTGGQSGANVLTF. The CDR3 coding sequence is TGTGCCAGTAGTAACCCCCCGACAGGGGGGCAAAGTGGGGCCAACGTCCTGACTTTC.

This clonotype was seen many times. The chain uses TRBV6-1 and TRBJ1-1, with D perhaps TRBD1 (5 bases). The V and J ends lost 4 bases and 3 bases respectively, with 12 bases between them. CDR1 is MNHNS and CDR2 is SASEGT in the germline V gene. This CDR3 comprises 14 residues. CDR3 sequence: CASSGPGGYTEAFF. Written as DNA, the CDR3 is TGTGCCAGCAGTGGGCCCGGGGGGTACACTGAAGCTTTCTTT.

This clonotype has at least ten counts. CDR3 DNA: TGTGCCAGCAGTGAAGGACTAGCGGGAGTTTCTGACGAGCAGTACTTC. Its protein is CASSEGLAGVSDEQYF. V gene TRBV2 combines with J gene TRBJ2-7; 12 bases match TRBD2. Germline CDR1 SNHLY, CDR2 FYNNEI. V lost 1 base and J lost 5; bases outside the gene matches: 6. The CDR3 totals 16 residues.

CDR3: CATSRGSSGRTGELFF. Written as DNA, the CDR3 is TGTGCCACCAGCAGAGGGTCTAGCGGGAGGACCGGGGAGCTGTTTTTT. The chain employs TRBV15 and TRBJ2-2, with TRBD2 identical over 11 bases. Per the germline V gene, CDR1 is LNHNV and CDR2 is YYDKDF (reference sequence). V was pared by 1 base and J by 5 bases, with 3 bases of the junction left unmatched. CDR3 size: 16 residues.

V gene TRBV28 combines with J gene TRBJ2-3, with TRBD1 identical over 11 bases. Trimming removed 6 bases from V and 0 bases from J; junction bases left unmatched: 5. The CDR3 sequence is 16 residues long. Germline V gene lookup returns CDR1 MDHEN and CDR2 SYDVKM. CDR3 region: CASRRTGGGSTDTQYF. The CDR3 nucleotides are TGTGCCAGCAGGCGGACAGGGGGCGGGAGCACAGATACGCAGTATTTT.

V is TRBV9 and J is TRBJ2-7, with D perhaps TRBD1 (5 bases). Trimming stripped 0 bases from V and 8 bases from J, with 15 bases between. The CDR3 totals 14 residues. Per germline, CDR1 SGDLS and CDR2 YYNGEE. The DNA for the CDR3 is TGTGCCAGCAGCGTAGGGGTAGGGGCAGACAAGCAGTACTTC. Its translation is CASSVGVGADKQYF.

This clonotype was seen a handful of times. The gene calls are TRBV7-3 and TRBJ1-2; the D gene is possibly TRBD1 (5 bases). V shed 5 bases and J shed 8 bases, with 15 bases lying between them. CDR3 length equals 13 residues. CDR1 is SGHTA and CDR2 is FQGTGA in the germline V gene. For the CDR3, the DNA is TGTGCCAGCAGCGAGGGGCCCACCCGCGGCTACACCTTC. Its protein is CASSEGPTRGYTF.

This clonotype was counted many times. This chain uses TRBV10-3 with TRBJ1-3; a possible D gene is TRBD1 (5 bases). Per germline, CDR1 ENHRY and CDR2 SYGVKD. The CDR3 spans 13 residues. Trimming took off 8 bases at V and 5 bases at J, with 13 bases between the two ends. This CDR3 reads CAIQEAGRNTIYF. CDR3 bases: TGTGCCATCCAAGAGGCAGGGCGAAACACCATATATTTT.

This clonotype has ten or more counts. V and J are TRBV7-9 and TRBJ2-2; unclear D gene. CDR1 and CDR2 from the germline V gene are SEHNR and FQNEAQ (reference sequence). The ends were cut back, 5 bases at V and 7 bases at J, with 8 bases in the middle. The length of the CDR3 is 12 residues. The CDR3 here is CASSPDHGELFF. DNA for the CDR3: TGTGCCAGCAGCCCGGATCACGGGGAGCTGTTTTTT.

This clonotype showed up many times. This chain uses TRBV6-1 with TRBJ2-3, with TRBD1 matching over 7 bases. Germline assignment: CDR1 MNHNS and CDR2 SASEGT. With 5 bases clipped from V and 4 bases from J, the junction kept 9 bases outside the gene matches. CDR3 length: 15 residues. CDR3 loop: CASSKRDSNSDTQYF. In DNA, the CDR3 is TGTGCCAGCAGTAAACGGGACAGTAATTCAGATACGCAGTATTTT.

V is TRBV20-1 and J is TRBJ1-2; 8 nucleotides align to TRBD1. After removal of 5 bases from V and 7 bases from J, the junction contained 15 bases not matched to a gene. The CDR3 has 15 amino acids. Germline V lookup: CDR1 DFQATT, CDR2 SNEGSKA (reference sequence). This CDR3 reads CSARPVQGAVGGYTF. The DNA for the CDR3 is TGCAGTGCTCGTCCCGTGCAGGGGGCGGTGGGTGGCTACACCTTC.

This chain connects TRBV24-1 to TRBJ1-2; TRBD1 matches 9 bases. The length of the CDR3 is 14 residues. Germline CDR1 is KGHDR and CDR2 is SFDVKD. V gave up 7 bases and J gave up 6 bases; unmatched junction bases: 8. CDR3 in amino acids: CATSAYGQGNGYTF. CDR3 nucleotide sequence: TGTGCCACCAGCGCGTACGGACAGGGGAATGGCTACACCTTC.

This clonotype appeared many times. The CDR3 bases are TGTGCCTGGAGTGTAATCGGACAGAAGAACACTGAAGCTTTCTTT. It codes for CAWSVIGQKNTEAFF. This rearrangement joins TRBV30 to TRBJ1-1; TRBD1 is a possible D gene (6 bases). The V gene lost 0 bases and the J gene lost 1 base, with 12 bases spanning the gap. The CDR3 length is 15 residues. The V gene's germline CDR1 is GTSNPN and CDR2 SVGIG (reference sequence).

V and J are TRBV19 and TRBJ2-7, with 10 bases identical to TRBD2. The end of the DNA is better explained by TRBJ2-1, so the J call may be wrong. The CDR3 covers 15 residues. Germline V gives CDR1 LNHDA, CDR2 SQIVND (reference sequence). The CDR3 DNA is TGTGCCAGTAGTACACGGACAGTAGCGGGAGGCAGGCAGTTCTTC. Translation gives CASSTRTVAGGRQFF.

V usage is TRBV20-1 and J usage is TRBJ2-7; maybe TRBD2 (5 bases). Trimming removed 0 bases at V and 2 bases at J, with 20 bases between. CDR1 is DFQATT and CDR2 is SNEGSKA in the germline V gene (reference sequence). The CDR3 has 17 amino acids. CDR3 protein: CSARDLAGGRSPYEQYF. CDR3 DNA: TGCAGTGCTAGAGATCTCGCGGGCGGGCGTAGCCCCTACGAGCAGTACTTC.

The V call is TRBV20-1, the J call TRBJ2-7; 7 nucleotides line up with TRBD2. Germline V gives CDR1 DFQATT, CDR2 SNEGSKA (reference sequence). The CDR3 totals 13 residues. The V segment lost 3 bases and the J segment 2 bases; nucleotides outside the gene matches: 4. The CDR3 nucleotides read TGCAGTGCTAGTTCCAGCGGGGCCTACGAGCAGTACTTC. Protein product: CSASSSGAYEQYF.

This clonotype was observed a handful of times. The V call is TRBV7-2, the J call TRBJ1-2; no firm D call. Germline V gene lookup returns CDR1 SGHTA and CDR2 FQGNSA. The CDR3 spans 14 residues. Trimming left V 5 bases short and J 4 bases short, with 14 bases between. The CDR3 DNA follows: TGTGCCAGCAGCCAACCGATAACATCCTATGGCTACACCTTC. It translates to CASSQPITSYGYTF. Filled out from reference TRBV7-2 and TRBJ1-2, the complete variable domain reads GAGVSQSPSNKVTEKGKDVELRCDPISGHTALYWYRQSLGQGLEFLIYFQGNSAPDKSGLPSDRFSAERTGGSVSTLTIQRTQQEDSAVYLCASSQPITSYGYTFGSGTRLTVV.

As to this clonotype: An end of the junction differs from the germline gene, which may be a read error. This chain uses TRBV7-6 with TRBJ1-1, with 8 nucleotides matching TRBD1. From germline, CDR1 is SGHVS and CDR2 FNYEAQ. The CDR3 runs 16 residues. The CDR3 loop reads CASSSNSGTGNTEAFF. The CDR3 DNA reads as TGCGCCAGCAGCTCAAACTCCGGGACAGGAAACACTGAAGCTTTCTTT.